One and the same sample provided the 17 T cell receptor beta chains below, sequenced in a study of TIL therapy for anti-PD-1-resistant metastatic lung cancer. Time point denoted: pre-treatment sample, taken before nivolumab and TIL therapy. Sequencing used immunoSEQ v3. Sequenced by immunoSEQ multiplex PCR; TCRdb stores in-frame clones only, minus some. The table has approximately 50,000 clones, around four fifths seen once. The sequences come from blood, collected at baseline. The source is a person between 30 and 79 years old with non-small cell lung cancer.

The rearrangement uses TRBV19 and TRBJ2-2; D is uncertain. From germline, CDR1 is LNHDA and CDR2 SQIVND (reference sequence). This CDR3 region has 15 residues. Deletions cut 6 bases from V and 0 bases from J, with 11 bases between. The CDR3 sequence is CASSNGWSNTGELFF. In DNA form, the CDR3 reads TGTGCCAGTAGCAACGGTTGGTCGAACACCGGGGAGCTGTTTTTT.

The chain joins TRBV12-3 or TRBV12-4 to TRBJ2-1; D perhaps matches TRBD1 (6 bases). This CDR3 region has 12 residues. V was cut by 8 bases and J by 7 bases, with 12 bases left in between. The CDR3 coding sequence is TGTGCCAGCCGCCAGGGGAGTAATGAGCAGTTCTTC. It codes for CASRQGSNEQFF.

The chain recombines TRBV11-2 with TRBJ1-2; D gene unclear. This CDR3 region has 14 residues. Per the germline V gene, CDR1 is SGHAT and CDR2 is FQNNGV. V was pared by 5 bases and J by 2 bases, with 12 bases between. The CDR3 DNA reads as TGTGCCAGCAGCCTAGGAGTTTCAAACTATGGCTACACCTTC. Translation gives CASSLGVSNYGYTF.

The chain has TRBV28 and TRBJ1-1; D is uncertain. The CDR3 loop spans 16 amino acids. The V gene lost 5 bases and the J gene lost 4 bases, with 20 bases spanning the gap. Germline CDR1 reads MDHEN; CDR2 reads SYDVKM. The chain's CDR3 is CASSPIPDGRGTEAFF. CDR3 in DNA: TGTGCCAGCAGTCCCATCCCGGACGGGCGAGGCACTGAAGCTTTCTTT.

V is TRBV6-5 and J is TRBJ2-7; the D gene is possibly TRBD2 (5 bases). There are 14 residues in the CDR3. Germline V lookup: CDR1 MNHEY, CDR2 SVGAGI. Trimming pared 5 bases from V and 2 bases from J, leaving 13 bases between. This CDR3 reads CASSRRTGTYEQYF. CDR3 sequence (DNA): TGTGCCAGCAGTCGACGGACCGGGACCTACGAGCAGTACTTC.

The chain couples TRBV5-1 to TRBJ2-7, with a weak D call TRBD1 (6 bases). Trimming took off 0 bases at V and 5 bases at J, with 15 bases between the two ends. This CDR3 has 15 amino acids. Germline values: CDR1 SGHRS, CDR2 YFSETQ. The CDR3 DNA is TGCGCCAGCAGCTTGGTGGCAGGGGCGACCGACGAGCAGTACTTC. Protein: CASSLVAGATDEQYF.

This clone was recorded only once. The gene calls are TRBV3-1 (or the pseudogene TRBV3-2) and TRBJ2-3; 14 bases align to TRBD2. V was clipped by 3 bases and J by 1 base; unmatched bases: 12. The CDR3 is 20 amino acids. CDR1 LGHDT and CDR2 YNNKEL come from the germline V gene (reference sequence). This CDR3 is CASSHVFQGLAGVGTDTQYF. CDR3 sequence (DNA): TGTGCCAGCAGCCACGTATTTCAGGGACTAGCGGGAGTTGGCACAGATACGCAGTATTTT.

This chain uses TRBV2 with TRBJ1-3; no clear D gene. Germline V gene sequence: CDR1 SNHLY, CDR2 FYNNEI. This CDR3 spans 15 amino acids. Trimming removed 3 bases at V and 0 bases at J, with 9 bases between. The CDR3 reads CASSDSGSSGNTIYF. The CDR3 DNA reads TGTGCCAGCAGTGATTCCGGGAGCTCTGGAAACACCATATATTTT.

The table lists this clone with a few counts. This chain connects TRBV9 to TRBJ2-7, with 12 bases fitting TRBD2. The V gene end was trimmed by 3 bases and the J gene end by 0 bases; junction bases not matched to a gene: 1. CDR3 size: 15 residues. Germline loops: CDR1 SGDLS, CDR2 YYNGEE. CDR3 sequence (DNA): TGTGCCAGCAGCGAGACTAGCGGGAGCTCCTACGAGCAGTACTTC. It yields the protein CASSETSGSSYEQYF.

The chain joins TRBV30 to TRBJ1-1; tentatively, D is TRBD1 (5 bases). This CDR3 comprises 14 residues. Germline V gene sequence: CDR1 GTSNPN, CDR2 SVGIG (reference sequence). V gave up 2 bases and J gave up 2 bases, with 12 bases separating them. CDR3 nucleotide sequence: TGTGCCTGGAGTCGGGGGGGGAGTAACACTGAAGCTTTCTTT. Translated: CAWSRGGSNTEAFF.

The gene calls are TRBV5-1 and TRBJ1-2; 8 nucleotides align to TRBD1. Germline CDR1 and CDR2: SGHRS and YFSETQ. Losses at the gene ends were 0 bases for V and 7 bases for J; bases not matched to a gene: 11. CDR3 size: 16 residues. The CDR3 coding sequence is TGCGCCAGCAGCTTGGCAGCAGGGGGCGGTTCGACTGGCTACACCTTC. Protein: CASSLAAGGGSTGYTF.

This chain joins TRBV12-5 and TRBJ2-2; the D is unclear. The V gene lost 7 bases and the J gene lost 0 bases, with 3 bases spanning the gap. CDR3 size: 12 residues. Looked up from germline, CDR1 is LGHNT and CDR2 is FRNRAP. CDR3 loop: CASAPNTGELFF. CDR3 bases: TGTGCTAGTGCACCGAACACCGGGGAGCTGTTTTTT.

The V gene is TRBV27, the J gene TRBJ2-3; 9 nucleotides align to TRBD2. The J segment lost 1 base and the V segment lost 10 bases, leaving 27 bases of the junction unmatched. Germline CDR1 and CDR2: MNHEY and SMNVEV (reference sequence). The CDR3 consists of 21 residues. The CDR3 sequence: CATPKPWASGICVGGTDTQYF. The CDR3 DNA reads as TGTGCCACTCCCAAGCCTTGGGCTAGCGGGATTTGTGTCGGGGGCACAGATACGCAGTATTTT.

CDR3 in amino acids: CSVEGWTGELFF. The CDR3 DNA sequence: TGCAGCGTTGAAGGGTGGACCGGGGAGCTGTTTTTT. V usage is TRBV29-1 and J usage is TRBJ2-2; no reliable D call. The CDR3 is 12 amino acids. The germline V gene has CDR1 SQVTM and CDR2 ANQGSEA. Trimming stripped 1 base from V and 5 bases from J, with 5 bases between.

V usage is TRBV5-4 and J usage is TRBJ1-3; no clear D gene. The CDR3 spans 13 residues. The germline V gene has CDR1 SGHNT and CDR2 YYREEE (reference sequence). Trimming left V 4 bases short and J 4 bases short, with 9 bases between. CDR3 nucleotide sequence: TGTGCCAGCAGCCCCGCCGGGGGAAACACCATATATTTT. Its translation: CASSPAGGNTIYF.

This clone was counted a few times. The chain uses TRBV7-9 and TRBJ1-6; 8 nucleotides align to TRBD1. Germline values: CDR1 SEHNR, CDR2 FQNEAQ (reference sequence). This CDR3 has 15 residues. With 4 bases clipped from V and 9 bases from J, the junction kept 8 bases outside the gene matches. The CDR3 DNA reads as TGTGCCAGCAGCTCCAGACAGGGGTTAAGTTCACCCCTCCACTTT. Translation gives CASSSRQGLSSPLHF.

This chain connects TRBV5-4 to TRBJ1-2, with a tentative D call TRBD1 (5 bases). The V and J ends lost 2 bases and 8 bases respectively, with 19 bases between them. The CDR3 has 15 amino acids. The V gene's germline CDR1 is SGHNT and CDR2 YYREEE (reference sequence). The CDR3 spells CASSFNGGIIGGYTF. CDR3 nucleotides: TGTGCCAGCAGCTTCAATGGGGGAATTATAGGCGGCTACACCTTC.